Listed below are T cell receptor beta chains from one sample, sequenced in a study of T cells in Graves' hyperthyroidism and ophthalmopathy. TCRdb itself ran the multiplex PCR reads through MiXCR, one entry per CDR3 protein. The sample has 550,000 to 700,000 distinct CDR3 sequences; just over 45% are singletons. The sequenced sample consisted of peripheral blood or thyroid tissue (not recorded which). The receptor source for this set is an adult woman with Graves' disease, either hyperthyroidism or ophthalmopathy (not recorded which). CDR3s include the opening cysteine and the closing phenylalanine or tryptophan. The order of the fields is J gene, D gene, clone size, V gene, CDR3 protein, CDR3 DNA. The D gene is left open where the match is weak. Clone size is not always given. Where it is, it says once, few, many or a class for expanded clones.

TRBJ2-2,.,few,TRBV24-1,CATSDPSPTRGRELFF,TGTGCCACCAGTGACCCCTCCCCGACAAGAGGCCGGGAGCTGTTTTTT
TRBJ2-7,.,many,TRBV7-9,CASSQDYYEQYF,TGTGCCAGCAGCCAGGACTACTACGAGCAGTACTTC
TRBJ2-3,TRBD2,.,TRBV13,CASSQKTAGDIDTQYF,TGTGCCAGCAGCCAGAAAACAGCGGGGGACATAGATACGCAGTATTTT
TRBJ1-1,.,many,TRBV4-1,CASSQESSLGITEAFF,TGCGCCAGCAGCCAAGAAAGTAGTCTGGGCATCACTGAAGCTTTCTTT
TRBJ2-2,.,.,TRBV25-1,CASSEWGTNTGELFF,TGTGCCAGCAGTGAATGGGGTACGAACACCGGGGAGCTGTTTTTT
TRBJ2-2,.,.,TRBV7-9,CASNWGGTGELLF,TGTGCCAGCAATTGGGGCGGCACCGGGGAGCTGCTTTTT
TRBJ2-7,.,.,TRBV5-1,CASSLGPWGPNHEQYF,TGCGCCAGCAGCTTAGGACCTTGGGGGCCCAACCACGAGCAGTACTTC
TRBJ2-7,TRBD2,.,TRBV7-2,CASSLAGGLGEQYF,TGTGCCAGCAGCCTTGCGGGGGGATTGGGGGAGCAGTACTTC
TRBJ2-5,.,.,TRBV7-3,CASSLTRPATTPQYF,TGTGCCAGCAGCTTGACCCGACCAGCTACGACGCCCCAGTACTTC
TRBJ1-1,TRBD1,.,TRBV7-9,CASSSFGQGGTEAFF,TGTGCCAGCAGCTCGTTCGGACAGGGCGGAACTGAAGCTTTCTTT
TRBJ2-2,.,many,TRBV7-3,CASSLAGAYPGELFF,TGTGCCAGCAGCTTAGCAGGAGCTTATCCCGGGGAGCTGTTTTTT
TRBJ2-5,.,many,TRBV11-3,CASSLGAGETQYF,TGTGCCAGCAGCTTAGGGGCCGGGGAGACCCAGTACTTC
TRBJ1-2,.,many,TRBV4-2,CASSQYYGYTF,TGTGCCAGCAGCCAGTACTATGGCTACACCTTC
TRBJ1-5,TRBD1,.,TRBV12-3/TRBV12-4,CASSPRGRDQPQHF,TGTGCCAGCAGCCCAAGGGGGCGGGATCAGCCCCAGCATTTT
TRBJ1-1,TRBD1,.,TRBV29-1,CSSRTGLNTEAFF,TGCAGCTCCCGGACAGGGCTGAACACTGAAGCTTTCTTT
TRBJ1-6,.,many,TRBV6-5,CATRRTVDSPLHF,TGTGCCACCAGAAGGACCGTGGATTCACCCCTCCACTTT
TRBJ2-5,.,few,TRBV6-6,CASSLGVEGTQYF,TGTGCCAGCAGCCTAGGGGTTGAGGGGACCCAGTACTTC
TRBJ2-6,.,many,TRBV12-3/TRBV12-4,CASRAARSGANVLTF,TGTGCCAGCAGGGCTGCGCGCTCCGGGGCCAACGTCCTGACTTTC
TRBJ1-1,.,few,TRBV6-4,CASRTGGGMAEAFF,TGTGCCAGCAGGACCGGGGGGGGTATGGCTGAAGCTTTCTTT
TRBJ2-6,TRBD1,once,TRBV7-2,CASFRDRGSGANVLTF,TGTGCCAGCTTCCGGGACAGGGGATCTGGGGCCAACGTCCTGACTTTC
TRBJ2-7,.,many,TRBV12-3/TRBV12-4,CASSSALRDYEQYF,TGTGCCAGCAGTTCCGCCCTCCGAGATTACGAGCAGTACTTC
TRBJ1-1,TRBD1,.,TRBV5-1,CASMDRDTEAFF,TGCGCCAGCATGGACAGGGACACTGAAGCTTTCTTT
TRBJ1-6,.,.,TRBV5-1,CASSPGNSRAPLHF,TGCGCCAGCAGTCCGGGGAACAGCCGAGCACCCCTCCACTTT
TRBJ2-2,TRBD2,many,TRBV7-2,CASSLGLAGVPGELFF,TGTGCCAGCAGCCTAGGACTAGCGGGAGTTCCCGGGGAGCTGTTTTTT
TRBJ2-2,.,many,TRBV5-8,CASSLDGGRSTGELFF,TGTGCCAGCAGCTTGGACGGTGGTCGGAGCACCGGGGAGCTGTTTTTT
TRBJ2-7,.,few,TRBV20-1,CSASLSNYEQYF,TGCAGTGCTAGTCTGTCCAACTACGAGCAGTACTTC
TRBJ1-3,.,many,TRBV6-5,CASSYQLGYGNTIYF,TGTGCCAGCAGTTATCAGTTGGGGTATGGAAACACCATATATTTT
TRBJ2-1,.,once,TRBV5-1,CASSLVVNTEQFF,TGCGCCAGCAGCTTGGTAGTGAACACTGAGCAGTTCTTC
TRBJ2-5,.,few,TRBV7-9,CASTRGNQPQYF,TGTGCCAGCACCCGGGGGAATCAGCCCCAGTACTTC
TRBJ2-7,.,.,TRBV11-2,CASSSKHTFSYEQYF,TGTGCCAGCAGCTCCAAGCATACCTTCTCCTACGAGCAGTACTTC
TRBJ1-5,.,many,TRBV28,CASSTGELGQPQHF,TGTGCCAGCAGTACCGGTGAGTTAGGACAGCCCCAGCATTTT
TRBJ1-2,.,.,TRBV20-1,CSASSAGDNYGHTF,TGCAGTGCTAGTTCCGCAGGGGATAACTATGGCCACACCTTC
TRBJ1-1,TRBD1,.,TRBV10-3,CAISESGTGNSPEAFF,TGTGCCATCAGTGAGTCGGGGACAGGGAACTCCCCTGAAGCTTTCTTT
TRBJ2-5,.,.,TRBV7-2,CASSTWEETQETQYF,TGTGCCAGCAGCACTTGGGAGGAGACCCAAGAGACCCAGTACTTC
TRBJ1-2,.,many,TRBV7-2,CASSSAGLNYGYTF,TGTGCCAGCAGCTCGGCGGGATTGAACTATGGCTACACCTTC
TRBJ1-3,TRBD1,.,TRBV2,CASSGGTGLAVGNTIYF,TGTGCCAGCAGTGGCGGGACAGGGTTGGCTGTTGGAAACACCATATATTTT
TRBJ2-7,.,few,TRBV12-3/TRBV12-4,CASRPDRGEQYF,TGTGCCAGCAGGCCCGACCGTGGGGAGCAGTACTTC
TRBJ2-5,TRBD2,.,TRBV25-1,CASSHLAGGPQETQYF,TGTGCCAGCAGCCATCTAGCGGGAGGGCCCCAAGAGACCCAGTACTTC
TRBJ1-5,.,.,TRBV7-8,CVSSLAGGASNQPQHF,TGTGTCAGCAGCTTAGCGGGGGGGGCTAGCAATCAGCCCCAGCATTTT
TRBJ2-5,.,many,TRBV12-3/TRBV12-4,CASRSATSPETQYF,TGTGCCAGCAGGAGCGCTACTAGTCCCGAGACCCAGTACTTC
TRBJ2-2,TRBD1,.,TRBV29-1,CSVGDDREGTGELFF,TGCAGCGTTGGGGACGACAGGGAAGGGACCGGGGAGCTGTTTTTT
TRBJ2-7,.,many,TRBV7-9,CASSPDYEQYF,TGTGCCAGCAGCCCAGACTACGAGCAGTACTTC
TRBJ2-5,TRBD2,.,TRBV5-1,CASSLATSGAGETQYF,TGCGCCAGCAGCTTAGCGACTAGCGGAGCGGGGGAGACCCAGTACTTC